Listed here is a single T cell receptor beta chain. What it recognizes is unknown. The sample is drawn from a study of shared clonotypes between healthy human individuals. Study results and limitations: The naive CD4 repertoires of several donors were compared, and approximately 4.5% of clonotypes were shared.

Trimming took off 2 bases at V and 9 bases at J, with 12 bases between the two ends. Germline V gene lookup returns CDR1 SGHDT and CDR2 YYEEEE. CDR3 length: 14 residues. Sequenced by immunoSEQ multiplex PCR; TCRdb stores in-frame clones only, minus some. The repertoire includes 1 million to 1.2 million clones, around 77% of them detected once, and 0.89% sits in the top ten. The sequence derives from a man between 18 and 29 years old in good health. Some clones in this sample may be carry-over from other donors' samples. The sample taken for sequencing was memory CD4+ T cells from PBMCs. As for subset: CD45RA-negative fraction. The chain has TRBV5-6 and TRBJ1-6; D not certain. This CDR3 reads CASSFTQNGSPLHF. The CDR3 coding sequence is TGTGCCAGCAGCTTTACACAGAATGGTTCACCCCTCCACTTT.